The sequence of this TCR beta chain was determined in a study of blood T cell repertoires in COVID-19. Background on the study: The samples span acute and convalescent COVID-19 from the United States, Italy and Spain. The cDNA or gDNA used as material had been derived from T cells, B-cell-depleted T cells, or PBMCs.

Original methodology: Reference gene primer amplification yielded estimated nucleated cell counts. Libraries were prepared by immunoSEQ multiplex PCR; TCRdb keeps only in-frame clonotypes and omits some of them. V and J calls and clone size are copied from that table; D and trimming were computed from the DNA. In the table there are some 180,000 clones, around 90% of which are singletons. Germline trimming cut 7 bases from V and 4 bases from J; bases unmatched to any gene: 9. The germline V gene has CDR1 SQVTM and CDR2 ANQGSEA. The CDR3 sequence is 14 residues long. This rearrangement joins TRBV29-1 to TRBJ2-3; 9 bases fit TRBD1. The specimen sequenced was peripheral blood. The sequence derives from a man in his forties with acute or convalescent COVID-19. The CDR3 DNA follows: TGCAGCGGGAGACCGGGACAGGGTGCAGATACGCAGTATTTT. Amino acids: CSGRPGQGADTQYF.